The 9 T cell receptor beta chains below come from one sample, sequenced in a study of a mutant IDH1 vaccine in newly diagnosed glioma. Clones were sequenced by immunoSEQ multiplex PCR, and TCRdb holds only the in-frame ones, with some missing. The table has just over 60,000 clones, roughly four fifths seen once. The antigens of these receptors remain unknown. Time point: week 47, end of study. One vaccine dose held 300 ug of mutant IDH1 20-mer peptide and came with topical imiquimod. This specimen was PBMCs, taken from a glioma patient whose treatment included an IDH1 peptide vaccine. The receptors were gathered from a man aged 25 to 40 with glioma.

CDR3: CASSLTLSGATYNEQFF. For the CDR3, the DNA is TGTGCCAGTAGTCTTACTCTTAGCGGGGCAACCTACAATGAGCAGTTCTTC. The chain joins TRBV19 to TRBJ2-1, with 8 positions matching TRBD2. The CDR3 is made up of 17 amino acids. Unmatched junction bases numbered 11, after V lost 5 bases and J lost 2 bases. Germline assignment: CDR1 LNHDA and CDR2 SQIVND (reference sequence).

This sequence joins TRBV5-1 and TRBJ2-1; a possible D gene is TRBD1 (5 bases). V lost 0 bases and J lost 0, with 13 bases in between. The CDR3 consists of 17 residues. Per germline, CDR1 SGHRS and CDR2 YFSETQ. CDR3 DNA sequence: TGCGCCAGCAGCTTGGCCCCAACAGGTAGCTCCTACAATGAGCAGTTCTTC. Translating gives CASSLAPTGSSYNEQFF.

The chain is built from TRBV6-1 and TRBJ2-1; a possible D gene is TRBD2 (6 bases). Germline V lookup: CDR1 MNHNS, CDR2 SASEGT. The V and J ends lost 3 bases and 0 bases respectively, with 15 bases between them. This CDR3 is built from 17 residues. The CDR3 nucleotides are TGTGCCAGCAGTGATATACCCCCCGGGAGCTCCTACAATGAGCAGTTCTTC. The encoded protein is CASSDIPPGSSYNEQFF.

The chain recombines TRBV7-9 with TRBJ2-1; 10 nucleotides line up with TRBD2. V lost 3 bases and J lost 4; bases outside the gene matches: 3. CDR1 and CDR2 (germline): SEHNR, FQNEAQ (reference sequence). This CDR3 has 15 residues. This CDR3 reads CASSFSGGRYNEQFF. The CDR3 DNA follows: TGTGCCAGCAGCTTTAGCGGGGGGCGGTACAATGAGCAGTTCTTC.

CDR3 nucleotide sequence: TGTGCCAGTAGTATCACTGCGCGGGGACAGAGGACCTCAGCAAGCACAGATACGCAGTATTTT. Its protein is CASSITARGQRTSASTDTQYF. The V and J genes are TRBV19 and TRBJ2-3, with D perhaps TRBD1 (7 bases). Looked up from germline, CDR1 is LNHDA and CDR2 is SQIVND (reference sequence). The CDR3 has 21 amino acids. V lost 3 bases and J 0 bases, leaving 28 bases between the germline ends.

This chain joins TRBV6-5 and TRBJ2-1; unclear D gene. This CDR3 contains 14 residues. Germline V CDR1 and CDR2: MNHEY, SVGAGI. V lost 5 bases, J lost 5 bases, and 13 bases lay in between. The CDR3 loop reads CASSLLRSDNEQFF. In nucleotides, the CDR3 is TGTGCCAGCAGTCTCCTGAGGAGTGACAATGAGCAGTTCTTC.

The chain joins TRBV6-1 to TRBJ2-2; 7 bases agree with TRBD1. The CDR3 extends over 15 amino acids. The V and J ends lost 4 bases and 2 bases, in that order; junction bases with no gene match: 4. The germline CDR1 and CDR2 sequences are MNHNS and SASEGT. CDR3 region: CASSGRGRNTGELFF. The CDR3 DNA reads TGTGCCAGCAGTGGTAGGGGGCGTAACACCGGGGAGCTGTTTTTT.

The V and J genes are TRBV5-1 and TRBJ2-2; D gene ambiguous. Trimming removed 0 bases at V and 5 bases at J, with 5 bases between. CDR1 SGHRS and CDR2 YFSETQ come from the germline V gene. The CDR3 extends over 13 amino acids. The CDR3 region has the DNA TGCGCCAGCAGCTTGGGAAATACCGGGGAGCTGTTTTTT. Translated, it gives CASSLGNTGELFF.

The rearrangement links TRBV19 to TRBJ2-7, with 9 bases identical to TRBD1. The germline V gene encodes CDR1 LNHDA and CDR2 SQIVND (reference sequence). J lost 5 bases, V lost 3 bases, and 14 bases had no gene match. The CDR3 loop spans 17 amino acids. This CDR3 is CASSMYLVGQGIDEQYF. As DNA, the CDR3 is TGTGCCAGTAGTATGTATTTGGTAGGACAGGGGATCGACGAGCAGTACTTC. Full variable domain (outside the CDR3, taken from reference TRBV19 and TRBJ2-7): DGGITQSPKYLFRKEGQNVTLSCEQNLNHDAMYWYRQDPGQGLRLIYYSQIVNDFQKGDIAEGYSVSREKKESFPLTVTSAQKNPTAFYLCASSMYLVGQGIDEQYFGPGTRLTVT.